Following are 20 T cell receptor beta chains from one sample sequenced in a study of blood T cell repertoires in COVID-19. TCRdb's table, derived via immunoSEQ multiplex PCR, lists solely in-frame clones and lacks some. Of about 240,000 clones in the sample, around 87% were seen once. Sequencing input: PBMCs or T cells enriched from blood (not recorded which). These receptors were collected from a woman between 40 and 55 years old with acute COVID-19.

This chain uses TRBV15 with TRBJ1-5, with D possibly matching TRBD1 (6 bases). CDR1 and CDR2 (germline): LNHNV, YYDKDF (reference sequence). The CDR3 spans 13 residues. V was trimmed by 5 bases and J by 3 bases, leaving 8 bases between them. The CDR3 protein is CATSRDTNQPQHF. Here the CDR3 DNA reads TGTGCCACCAGCCGGGACACCAATCAGCCCCAGCATTTT.

This clone was found a few times. The rearrangement links TRBV7-8 to TRBJ1-5; D is ambiguous. Germline V CDR1 and CDR2: SGHVS, FQNEAQ. Trimming stripped 2 bases from V and 2 bases from J, with 13 bases between. The length of the CDR3 is 16 residues. The DNA of the CDR3 is TGTGCCAGCAGCTTAAATGGTCAGCGGGGCAATCAGCCCCAGCATTTT. It codes for CASSLNGQRGNQPQHF.

This clone was counted a single time. V and J are TRBV19 and TRBJ1-1, with D tentatively TRBD1 (5 bases). The CDR3 spans 14 residues. Looked up from germline, CDR1 is LNHDA and CDR2 is SQIVND (reference sequence). Trimming cost V 6 bases and J 6 bases, with 17 bases left between them. CDR3 region: CASSKPAIGAEAFF. CDR3 DNA: TGTGCCAGTAGCAAACCGGCCATAGGGGCTGAAGCTTTCTTT.

The chain couples TRBV20-1 to TRBJ2-7, with D unclear. Germline V gene lookup returns CDR1 DFQATT and CDR2 SNEGSKA (reference sequence). The V end was cut by 5 bases, the J end by 5 bases, with 10 bases between. The CDR3 consists of 11 residues. The CDR3 DNA reads as TGCAGTGCTCAGCAGGTCAACGAGCAGTACTTC. Translation: CSAQQVNEQYF.

V usage is TRBV15 and J usage is TRBJ1-1, with a possible D match to TRBD1 (5 bases). V lost 1 base and J lost 0, with 9 bases in between. CDR1 and CDR2 (germline): LNHNV, YYDKDF (reference sequence). CDR3 length: 15 amino acids. The CDR3 bases are TGTGCCACCAGCAGAGCGACAGTGATGAACACTGAAGCTTTCTTT. Its translation is CATSRATVMNTEAFF.

The V and J genes are TRBV7-8 and TRBJ2-3; 10 bases align to TRBD2. The CDR3 extends over 18 amino acids. With 2 bases clipped from V and 0 bases from J, the junction kept 8 bases outside the gene matches. Germline V gene data show CDR1 as SGHVS and CDR2 as FQNEAQ. DNA for the CDR3: TGTGCCAGCAGCTTACTGACTAGCGGGCGACTTAGCACAGATACGCAGTATTTT. Translation: CASSLLTSGRLSTDTQYF.

The chain combines TRBV12-3 or TRBV12-4 with TRBJ1-5, with D possibly TRBD1 on 5 matching bases. The CDR3 has 13 residues. Deletions cut 6 bases from V and 7 bases from J, with 13 bases between. The CDR3 loop reads CASSPGGGQPQHF. CDR3 coding DNA: TGTGCCAGCAGCCCCGGGGGTGGACAGCCCCAGCATTTT.

As DNA, the CDR3 is TGTGCCAGCAGCGTAGTTGCCGGGAACAATGAGCAGTTCTTC. Its protein product is CASSVVAGNNEQFF. The rearrangement uses TRBV9 and TRBJ2-1, with TRBD2 as a possible D gene (5 bases). The CDR3 extends over 14 amino acids. Germline V CDR1 and CDR2: SGDLS, YYNGEE. Trimming removed 0 bases from V and 5 bases from J, with 9 bases in between.

The V gene is TRBV27, the J gene TRBJ1-2, with TRBD1 as a possible D gene (6 bases). Trimming removed 8 bases from V and 8 bases from J, with 18 bases in between. Germline values: CDR1 MNHEY, CDR2 SMNVEV (reference sequence). CDR3 length: 13 residues. CDR3 residues: CASRHQGSDGYTF. DNA for the CDR3: TGTGCCAGCCGCCATCAGGGGTCGGACGGCTACACCTTC.

The chain carries TRBV10-3 and TRBJ1-4; possible D gene TRBD1, 6 bases. V lost 4 bases, J lost 6 bases, and 18 bases lay in between. Germline V CDR1 and CDR2: ENHRY, SYGVKD. The CDR3 extends over 16 amino acids. The CDR3 loop is CAISAKHQDRDEKLFF. The CDR3 bases are TGTGCCATCAGTGCAAAACACCAGGACAGAGATGAAAAACTGTTTTTT.

The chain joins TRBV5-8 to TRBJ2-2, with D perhaps TRBD1 (7 bases). The germline CDR1 and CDR2 sequences are SGHTS and YDEGEE. V was cut by 2 bases and J by 4 bases, with 9 bases left in between. This CDR3 has 14 residues. CDR3 protein: CASSFRGATGELFF. CDR3 coding DNA: TGTGCCAGCAGCTTCAGGGGGGCCACCGGGGAGCTGTTTTTT.

The J gene is TRBJ2-2, the V gene TRBV11-3, with 13 bases fitting TRBD2. Germline V CDR1 and CDR2: SGHNT, YENEEA. After removal of 1 base from V and 2 bases from J, the junction contained 1 base not matched to a gene. CDR3 length: 17 residues. CDR3 region: CASSLGTSGRNTGELFF. The CDR3 bases are TGTGCCAGCAGCTTAGGGACTAGCGGGAGAAACACCGGGGAGCTGTTTTTT.

This sequence joins TRBV3-1 (or the pseudogene TRBV3-2) and TRBJ2-7, with TRBD1 identical over 7 bases. CDR3 length: 16 amino acids. Trimming took 4 bases from V and 2 from J; bases not matched to a gene: 11. Germline V lookup: CDR1 LGHDT, CDR2 YNNKEL (reference sequence). The CDR3: CASSPRDSRFPYEQYF. CDR3 in DNA: TGTGCCAGCAGCCCAAGGGACAGTAGGTTTCCCTACGAGCAGTACTTC.

The chain joins TRBV19 to TRBJ1-6, with 8 nucleotides matching TRBD1. Germline CDR1 reads LNHDA; CDR2 reads SQIVND (reference sequence). This CDR3 is built from 14 residues. Trimming removed 4 bases from V and 9 bases from J; junction bases left unmatched: 5. The CDR3 DNA follows: TGTGCCAGTAGTACGGACAGGGTTGGTTCACCCCTCCACTTT. This codes for CASSTDRVGSPLHF. Full variable domain (missing parts from reference TRBV19 and TRBJ1-6): DGGITQSPKYLFRKEGQNVTLSCEQNLNHDAMYWYRQDPGQGLRLIYYSQIVNDFQKGDIAEGYSVSREKKESFPLTVTSAQKNPTAFYLCASSTDRVGSPLHFGNGTRLTVT.

With respect to this clone: Since a far larger clone is one base different, this is likely a read error. The chain carries TRBV7-6 and TRBJ2-5; D call uncertain. The V end lost 3 bases, the J end lost 2 bases, and 4 bases lay between the germline ends. This CDR3 region has 12 residues. Germline lookup yields CDR1 SGHVS and CDR2 FNYEAQ. The CDR3, as DNA: TGTGCCAGCAGCTTTCAGCAAGAGACCCAGTACTTC. It codes for CASSFQQETQYF.

The genes are TRBV25-1 and TRBJ1-2, with TRBD1 identical over 9 bases. The CDR3 has 14 residues. Germline lookup yields CDR1 MGHDK and CDR2 SYGVNS. The ends lost 8 bases at V and 7 bases at J; junction bases unmatched: 11. This CDR3 is CASEPGTGRGGYTF. As DNA, the CDR3 is TGTGCCAGCGAACCTGGGACAGGGAGGGGTGGCTACACCTTC.

The chain combines TRBV5-1 with TRBJ2-7, with 8 bases matching TRBD2. The CDR3 length is 18 residues. The germline gives CDR1 SGHRS, CDR2 YFSETQ. V dropped 4 bases and J dropped 5; count of bases not matched to a gene: 20. The DNA for the CDR3 is TGCGCCAGCAGCCCGTTGGGGGTGGCGGGAGGCCCCTGGGACGAGCAGTACTTC. As protein: CASSPLGVAGGPWDEQYF. Full variable domain (rest looked up from reference TRBV5-1 and TRBJ2-7): KAGVTQTPRYLIKTRGQQVTLSCSPISGHRSVSWYQQTPGQGLQFLFEYFSETQRNKGNFPGRFSGRQFSNSRSEMNVSTLELGDSALYLCASSPLGVAGGPWDEQYFGPGTRLTVT.

The CDR3 DNA is TGTGCCAGCAGCTTCCCTCGGGTTGGAGGACTTCCCTACGAGCAGTACTTC. This sequence encodes CASSFPRVGGLPYEQYF. The chain joins TRBV7-4 to TRBJ2-7; D may be TRBD2 (5 bases). V shed 3 bases and J shed 2 bases, with 20 bases lying between them. The CDR3 runs 17 residues. The germline gives CDR1 SGHVT, CDR2 SQSDAQ. The variable domain in full, completed from reference TRBV7-4 and TRBJ2-7, reads GAGVSQSPRYKVAKRGRDVALRCDSISGHVTLYWYRQTLGQGSEVLTYSQSDAQRDKSGRPSGRFSAERPERSVSTLKIQRTEQGDSAVYLCASSFPRVGGLPYEQYFGPGTRLTVT.

CDR3 DNA sequence: TGTGCCAGCAGCGATGGGAGACAGGGGGACGGATACAATGAGCAGTTCTTC. Protein product: CASSDGRQGDGYNEQFF. The chain couples TRBV9 to TRBJ2-1, with 9 bases identical to TRBD1. Germline lookup yields CDR1 SGDLS and CDR2 YYNGEE. After removal of 3 bases from V and 4 bases from J, the junction contained 11 bases not matched to a gene. The CDR3 covers 17 residues.

This chain connects TRBV7-9 to TRBJ2-3; 9 bases are shared with TRBD1. In germline, CDR1 is SEHNR, CDR2 FQNEAQ (reference sequence). The V gene end was trimmed by 1 base and the J gene end by 1 base; junction bases not matched to a gene: 12. This CDR3 is built from 19 residues. In DNA, the CDR3 is TGTGCCAGCAGCTTAGGATTCGGGGACAGGGTTGAAGGCACAGATACGCAGTATTTT. It encodes CASSLGFGDRVEGTDTQYF.